The 22 T cell receptor beta chains below were found in one sample sequenced in a study of blood T cell repertoires in COVID-19 (dated by TCRdb to 2018 to 2021). The method was the immunoSEQ multiplex PCR assay. This immuneACCESS table, as held by TCRdb, lists in-frame sequences with V and J called but not all clones. Of the missing ones, under half trace to an unresolved V gene in checked studies; the others have no known cause. The sample table contains hundreds of thousands of clones; only one count was recorded for 86% of them. 1.4% of the sample is held by the ten biggest clonotypes. The material sequenced was peripheral blood. Receptors originate from a young woman with active or convalescent COVID-19.

The chain uses TRBV19 and TRBJ1-3; perhaps TRBD1 as D (6 bases). This CDR3 has 16 residues. V was cut by 5 bases and J by 0 bases, with 14 bases left in between. The germline V gene encodes CDR1 LNHDA and CDR2 SQIVND (reference sequence). CDR3 amino acids: CASSRGQTSSGNTIYF. In nucleotides, the CDR3 is TGTGCCAGTAGTCGAGGACAGACCAGCTCTGGAAACACCATATATTTT.

This clone was picked up a small number of times. The rearrangement uses TRBV29-1 and TRBJ1-2; no definite D call. CDR1 is SQVTM, CDR2 ANQGSEA, per germline. This CDR3 spans 13 amino acids. The V end was cut by 2 bases, the J end by 4 bases, with 11 bases between. In DNA form, the CDR3 reads TGCAGCGTTGAAAGGGAGGACCGCTATGGCTACACCTTC. This encodes CSVEREDRYGYTF.

This clone was seen once. The rearrangement joins TRBV16 to TRBJ2-1; 10 nucleotides agree with TRBD1. This CDR3 is built from 17 residues. CDR1 KGHSY and CDR2 FQNENV come from the germline V gene. The V segment lost 0 bases and the J segment 2 bases; nucleotides outside the gene matches: 4. This CDR3 is CASSQSPGQGPYNEQFF. For the CDR3, the DNA is TGTGCCAGCAGCCAATCTCCGGGACAGGGGCCCTACAATGAGCAGTTCTTC.

The chain employs TRBV11-2 and TRBJ1-1, with 11 bases identical to TRBD1. The germline V gene encodes CDR1 SGHAT and CDR2 FQNNGV. This CDR3 comprises 15 residues. J gave up 3 bases and V 1 base, and 1 base lay outside the gene matches. For the CDR3, the DNA is TGTGCCAGCAGCTTAGGGGACAGGGGGGACACTGAAGCTTTCTTT. It specifies CASSLGDRGDTEAFF.

The chain recombines TRBV5-1 with TRBJ2-1; TRBD2 agrees at 12 bases. Trimming took 2 bases from V and 3 from J; bases not matched to a gene: 12. Germline V CDR1 and CDR2: SGHRS, YFSETQ. This CDR3 region has 19 residues. CDR3 nucleotide sequence: TGCGCCAGCAGCTTCCTGACTAGCGGGAGCCCCAAGGGCTACAATGAGCAGTTCTTC. Protein product: CASSFLTSGSPKGYNEQFF.

The genes are TRBV29-1 and TRBJ2-2; D possibly corresponds to TRBD2 (6 bases). There are 13 residues in the CDR3. The germline V gene encodes CDR1 SQVTM and CDR2 ANQGSEA. CDR3 in amino acids: CASLRELDGELFF. In nucleotides, the CDR3 is TGCGCTTCTTTACGGGAGCTTGACGGGGAGCTGTTTTTT.

The rearrangement joins TRBV10-1 to TRBJ2-3, with 10 bases identical to TRBD2. Per germline, CDR1 WNHNN and CDR2 SYGVQD (reference sequence). With 5 bases clipped from V and 1 base from J, the junction kept 6 bases outside the gene matches. CDR3 length: 16 amino acids. As DNA, the CDR3 is TGCGCCAGCAGTACTTCTAGCGGGGGAGGCACAGATACGCAGTATTTT. Its protein is CASSTSSGGGTDTQYF.

The chain combines TRBV13 with TRBJ1-2, with TRBD1 matching over 7 bases. The germline CDR1 and CDR2 sequences are PRHDT and FYEKMQ (reference sequence). This CDR3 has 17 amino acids. V shed 5 bases and J 6 bases; nucleotides not matched to a gene: 18. CDR3 nucleotides: TGTGCCAGCAGCGAAAACAGGGGAGCGGGCATGAGAGATGGCTACACCTTC. It is translated as CASSENRGAGMRDGYTF.

The chain couples TRBV7-2 to TRBJ1-1, with a possible D match to TRBD1 (5 bases). In germline, CDR1 is SGHTA, CDR2 FQGNSA. The CDR3 runs 14 residues. V dropped 9 bases and J dropped 5 bases, with 19 bases sitting between them. The CDR3 is CASSKRVGVTEAFF. In DNA, the CDR3 is TGTGCCAGTTCTAAGCGGGTGGGGGTAACTGAAGCTTTCTTT.

The chain has TRBV6-1 and TRBJ1-5, with TRBD1 matching over 9 bases. V trimming: 2 bases; J trimming: 6 bases; junction bases outside the gene matches: 11. Germline V gene lookup returns CDR1 MNHNS and CDR2 SASEGT. CDR3 length: 17 amino acids. Written as DNA, the CDR3 is TGTGCCAGCAGTGAATTGAGCGGGACAGGGTTGAGTCAGCCCCAGCATTTT. Its protein product is CASSELSGTGLSQPQHF.

This chain joins TRBV27 and TRBJ2-2; TRBD2 matches at 12 bases. Germline CDR1 is MNHEY and CDR2 is SMNVEV (reference sequence). J gave up 1 base and V 7 bases, and 7 bases lay outside the gene matches. The CDR3 consists of 17 residues. The CDR3 sequence: CASTDRGLAGNTGELFF. CDR3 coding DNA: TGTGCCAGCACCGATCGGGGACTAGCGGGGAACACCGGGGAGCTGTTTTTT.

Regarding this clone: The same CDR3 arises from other DNA sequences in this sample as well. This rearrangement joins TRBV5-6 to TRBJ1-1; perhaps TRBD1 as D (5 bases). The V end was cut by 1 base, the J end by 5 bases, with 12 bases between. The CDR3 covers 14 residues. Germline V gene data show CDR1 as SGHDT and CDR2 as YYEEEE. CDR3: CASSLIRGGTEAFF. CDR3 sequence (DNA): TGTGCCAGCAGCTTGATAAGGGGAGGGACTGAAGCTTTCTTT. The variable domain in full, with the rest retrieved from reference TRBV5-6 and TRBJ1-1, is DAGVTQSPTHLIKTRGQQVTLRCSPKSGHDTVSWYQQALGQGPQFIFQYYEEEERQRGNFPDRFSGHQFPNYSSELNVNALLLGDSALYLCASSLIRGGTEAFFGQGTRLTVV.

V and J are TRBV15 and TRBJ1-3; 8 bases fit TRBD1. The CDR3 totals 15 residues. V lost 10 bases, J lost 2 bases, and 10 bases stayed unmatched. Germline V gene sequence: CDR1 LNHNV, CDR2 YYDKDF (reference sequence). This chain's CDR3 is CAIQDRDRTGNTIYF. The CDR3 coding sequence is TGTGCCATACAGGACAGGGATAGAACTGGAAACACCATATATTTT. Complete variable domain (other parts from reference TRBV15 and TRBJ1-3): DAMVIQNPRYQVTQFGKPVTLSCSQTLNHNVMYWYQQKSSQAPKLLFHYYDKDFNNEADTPDNFQSRRPNTSFCFLDIRSPGLGDTAMYLCAIQDRDRTGNTIYFGEGSWLTVV.

The chain couples TRBV4-2 to TRBJ2-1, with 10 bases identical to TRBD2. CDR1 and CDR2 from the germline V gene are LGHNA and YNFKEQ. The CDR3 has 15 amino acids. J lost 1 base, V lost 6 bases, and 3 bases had no gene match. DNA of the CDR3: TGTGCCAGCAGGCTAGCGGGAGATTCCTACAATGAGCAGTTCTTC. It translates to CASRLAGDSYNEQFF.

This chain joins TRBV2 and TRBJ2-7; tentative D call: TRBD1 (5 bases). The CDR3 extends over 12 amino acids. Germline V gives CDR1 SNHLY, CDR2 FYNNEI. V was cut by 7 bases and J by 3 bases, with 10 bases left in between. CDR3 sequence: CASTDSLYEQYF. CDR3 DNA: TGTGCCAGCACCGACAGCCTCTACGAGCAGTACTTC.

The CDR3 region has the DNA TGCGCCAGCAGCCAGCCAATCCAAGGGGTTGTTGAGCAGTTCTTC. Translating it yields CASSQPIQGVVEQFF. This chain joins TRBV4-1 and TRBJ2-1; possibly TRBD1 for D (5 bases). The CDR3 spans 15 residues. Germline V lookup: CDR1 MGHRA, CDR2 YSYEKL. Trimming pared 3 bases from V and 9 bases from J, leaving 18 bases between.

This CDR3 is CASNGAGANVLTF. The DNA for the CDR3 is TGTGCCAGCAACGGGGCTGGGGCCAACGTCCTGACTTTC. V gene TRBV5-4 combines with J gene TRBJ2-6, with D perhaps matching TRBD2 (5 bases). The germline CDR1 and CDR2 sequences are SGHNT and YYREEE (reference sequence). The CDR3 loop spans 13 amino acids. V gave up 6 bases and J gave up 2 bases, with 6 bases separating them. Full variable domain (missing parts from reference TRBV5-4 and TRBJ2-6): ETGVTQSPTHLIKTRGQQVTLRCSSQSGHNTVSWYQQALGQGPQFIFQYYREEENGRGNFPPRFSGLQFPNYSSELNVNALELDDSALYLCASNGAGANVLTFGAGSRLTVL.

The gene calls are TRBV18 and TRBJ2-5, with D tentatively TRBD1 (6 bases). CDR1 KGHSH and CDR2 LQKENI come from the germline V gene. Deletions cut 3 bases from V and 4 bases from J, with 12 bases between. The CDR3 is made up of 14 amino acids. DNA for the CDR3: TGTGCCAGCTCACCGAGTCAAGGGGGAGAGACCCAGTACTTC. It encodes CASSPSQGGETQYF. Based on the CDR3 plus reference TRBV18 and TRBJ2-5, the full variable domain is NAGVMQNPRHLVRRRGQEARLRCSPMKGHSHVYWYRQLPEEGLKFMVYLQKENIIDESGMPKERFSAEFPKEGPSILRIQQVVRGDSAAYFCASSPSQGGETQYFGPGTRLLVL.

The J gene is TRBJ1-2, the V gene TRBV3-1 (or the pseudogene TRBV3-2), with 7 nucleotides matching TRBD1. Germline V gives CDR1 LGHDT, CDR2 YNNKEL (reference sequence). Trimming took 0 bases from V and 6 from J; bases not matched to a gene: 7. The CDR3 contains 15 residues. CDR3 nucleotide sequence: TGTGCCAGCAGCCAAGATGACCCCGGACAGGATGGCTACACCTTC. Translating gives CASSQDDPGQDGYTF.

The chain employs TRBV19 and TRBJ2-6; no clear D gene. Germline-derived CDR1 and CDR2 are LNHDA and SQIVND (reference sequence). Trimming cost V 1 base and J 1 base, with 8 bases left between them. This CDR3 is built from 16 residues. CDR3 nucleotides: TGTGCCAGTAGTATAGCTTTAACTTCTGGGGCCAACGTCCTGACTTTC. This gives the protein CASSIALTSGANVLTF.

The chain recombines TRBV28 with TRBJ2-1; tentatively, D is TRBD1 (6 bases). V lost 5 bases to trimming and J lost 4 bases, with 9 bases between them. The germline V gene encodes CDR1 MDHEN and CDR2 SYDVKM. The CDR3 spans 13 residues. CDR3 DNA sequence: TGTGCCAGCAGTCTTCAGGGGTACAATGAGCAGTTCTTC. Its translation is CASSLQGYNEQFF. The full variable domain, completed using reference TRBV28 and TRBJ2-1, is DVKVTQSSRYLVKRTGEKVFLECVQDMDHENMFWYRQDPGLGLRLIYFSYDVKMKEKGDIPEGYSVSREKKERFSLILESASTNQTSMYLCASSLQGYNEQFFGPGTRLTVL.

V and J are TRBV29-1 and TRBJ2-2; possibly TRBD1 for D (5 bases). Trimming left V 5 bases short and J 4 bases short, with 8 bases between. The CDR3 totals 12 residues. The germline V gene encodes CDR1 SQVTM and CDR2 ANQGSEA. The CDR3 region has the DNA TGCAGCGTTACAGGATCCACCGGGGAGCTGTTTTTT. Translated: CSVTGSTGELFF.